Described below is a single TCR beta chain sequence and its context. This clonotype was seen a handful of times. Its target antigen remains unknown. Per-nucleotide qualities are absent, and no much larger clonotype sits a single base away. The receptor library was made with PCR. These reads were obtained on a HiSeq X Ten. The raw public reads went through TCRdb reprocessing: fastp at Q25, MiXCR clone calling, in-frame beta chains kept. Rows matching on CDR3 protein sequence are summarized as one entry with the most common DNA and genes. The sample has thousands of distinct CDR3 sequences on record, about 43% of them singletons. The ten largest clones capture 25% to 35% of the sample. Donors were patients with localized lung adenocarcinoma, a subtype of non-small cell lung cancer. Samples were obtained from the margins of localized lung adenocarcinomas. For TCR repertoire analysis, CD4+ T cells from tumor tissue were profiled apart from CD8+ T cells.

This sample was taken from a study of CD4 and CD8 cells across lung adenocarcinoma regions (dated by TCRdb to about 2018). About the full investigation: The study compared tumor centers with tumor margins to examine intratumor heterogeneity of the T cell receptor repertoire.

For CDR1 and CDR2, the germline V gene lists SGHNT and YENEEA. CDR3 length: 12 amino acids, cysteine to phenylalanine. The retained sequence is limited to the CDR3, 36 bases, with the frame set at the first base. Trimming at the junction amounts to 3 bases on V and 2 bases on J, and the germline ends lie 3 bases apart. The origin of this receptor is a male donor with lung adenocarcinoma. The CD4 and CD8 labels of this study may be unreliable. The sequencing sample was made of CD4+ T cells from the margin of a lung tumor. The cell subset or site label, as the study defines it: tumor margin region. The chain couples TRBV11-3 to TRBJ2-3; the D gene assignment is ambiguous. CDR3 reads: CASSFHTDTQYF. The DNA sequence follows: TGTGCCAGCAGCTTTCACACAGATACGCAGTATTTT.